Shown below are 2 T cell receptor beta chains from a single sample sequenced in a study of T-cell memory formation after mild COVID-19. MiXCR, run by TCRdb on the 5' RACE reads, gives a single entry per CDR3 protein. The table records more than 300,000 distinct CDR3 sequences, roughly 13% of them present only once. Sequencing was carried out using PBMCs or a T cell subset sorted from them (not recorded which). The source of these receptors is a man aged 18 to 29 who had mild COVID-19 (a few samples of this study predate the infection). Cell type and time point are not known.

There are a few counts of this clonotype. This chain connects TRBV29-1 to TRBJ1-5; D might be TRBD1 (6 bases). The CDR3 extends over 14 amino acids. Between the trimmed V and J ends, which lost 5 bases and 5 bases, there was a span of 16 bases. Germline V gene sequence: CDR1 SQVTM, CDR2 ANQGSEA. The CDR3 nucleotides are TGCAGCGTTTCCGTTACAGGGAAAGATCAGCCCCAGCATTTT. Its protein is CSVSVTGKDQPQHF.

In this sample, this clonotype turned up a few times. This chain connects TRBV11-2 to TRBJ2-2; possibly TRBD2 for D (6 bases). Germline CDR1 SGHAT, CDR2 FQNNGV. The length of the CDR3 is 15 residues. V shed 3 bases and J shed 4 bases, with 12 bases lying between them. CDR3 DNA: TGTGCCAGCAGCTTGAGTTCTAGCGTCACCGGGGAGCTGTTTTTT. It translates to CASSLSSSVTGELFF.